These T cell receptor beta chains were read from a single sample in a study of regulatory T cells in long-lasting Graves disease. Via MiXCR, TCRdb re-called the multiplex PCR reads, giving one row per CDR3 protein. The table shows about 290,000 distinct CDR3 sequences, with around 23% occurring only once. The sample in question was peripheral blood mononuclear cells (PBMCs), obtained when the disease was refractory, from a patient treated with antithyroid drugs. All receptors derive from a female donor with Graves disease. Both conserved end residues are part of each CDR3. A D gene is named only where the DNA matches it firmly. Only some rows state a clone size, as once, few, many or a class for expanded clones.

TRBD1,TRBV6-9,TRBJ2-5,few,TGTGCCAGCAGTTACTCCTTCGGGACAGGGGGGAAAGAGACCCAGTACTTC,CASSYSFGTGGKETQYF
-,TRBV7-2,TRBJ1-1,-,TGTGCCAGCAGCTTGGTGGGAATCGGCATGAACACTGAAGCTTTCTTT,CASSLVGIGMNTEAFF
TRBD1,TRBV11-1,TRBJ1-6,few,TGTGCCAGCAGCCGTCGACAGGGAGGTTCCCGAAATAATTCACCCCTCCACTTT,CASSRRQGGSRNNSPLHF
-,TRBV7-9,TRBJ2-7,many,TGTGCCAGCAGCTTCCGAGCAGGGATGAGCGAGCAGTACTTC,CASSFRAGMSEQYF
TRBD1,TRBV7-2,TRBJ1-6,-,TGTGCCAGCAGCTTGACAGGGACACATTTAGGGGATAATTCACCCCTCCACTTT,CASSLTGTHLGDNSPLHF
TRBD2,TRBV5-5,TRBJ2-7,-,TGTGCCAGCAGCTTACTCCGCCTAGCGGGAGACGAGCAGTACTTC,CASSLLRLAGDEQYF
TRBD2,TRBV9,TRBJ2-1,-,TGTGCCAGCAGCGTAGGGGCTAGCGGCTACGACAATGAGCAGTTCTTC,CASSVGASGYDNEQFF
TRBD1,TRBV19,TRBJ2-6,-,TGTGCCAGTACAAAACAGGGGGCACTGGCTGGGGCCAACGTCCTGACTTTC,CASTKQGALAGANVLTF
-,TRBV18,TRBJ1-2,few,TGTGCCAGCTCACCACCGTTCGAAGCGGGTGGCTACACCTTC,CASSPPFEAGGYTF
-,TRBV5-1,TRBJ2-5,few,TGCGCCAGTACCTACCAAACTAGCAGAGAGACCCAGTACTTC,CASTYQTSRETQYF
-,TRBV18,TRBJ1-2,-,TGTGCCAGCTCACCACCGGTACCTAACTATGGCTACACCTTC,CASSPPVPNYGYTF
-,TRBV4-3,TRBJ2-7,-,TGCGCCAGCAGCCAAAAGCCGGACAACTCCTACGAGCAGTACTTC,CASSQKPDNSYEQYF
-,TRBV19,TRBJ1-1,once,TGTGCCAGTAGACATTCGGTCCGGCTGAACACTGAAGCTTTCTTT,CASRHSVRLNTEAFF
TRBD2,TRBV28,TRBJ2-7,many,TGTGCCAGCAGCCGAGCGGGATCATTAAACGAGCAGTACTTC,CASSRAGSLNEQYF
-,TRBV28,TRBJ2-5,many,TGTGCCAGCCAAGGGGGGCTAGAGACCCAGTACTTC,CASQGGLETQYF
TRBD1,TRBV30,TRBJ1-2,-,TGTGCCTGGAGTGTGATGGTCAGGGGGCTCTTTGGCTACACCTTC,CAWSVMVRGLFGYTF
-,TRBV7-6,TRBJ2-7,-,TGTGCCAGCAGCTTAGCGGTAAACTCCTACGAGCAGTACTTC,CASSLAVNSYEQYF
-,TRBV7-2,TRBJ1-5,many,TGTGCCAGCAGCTTACAGAACAGGGAACAGCCCCAGCATTTT,CASSLQNREQPQHF
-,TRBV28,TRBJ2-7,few,TGTGCCAGCAGCTCCATGTTCGACCTCGGGGGACGGAACGAGCAGTACTTC,CASSSMFDLGGRNEQYF
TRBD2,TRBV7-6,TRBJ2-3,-,TGTGCTAGCAGCCCTAGCGGGAGGGCGACAGATACGCAGTATTTT,CASSPSGRATDTQYF
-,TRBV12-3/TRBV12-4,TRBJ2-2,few,TGTGCCAGCAGTTTTAGGGACACCACCGGGGAGCTGTTTTTT,CASSFRDTTGELFF
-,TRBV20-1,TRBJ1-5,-,TGCAGTGCTAGAGATAGGCCAGGGGTTAGCAATCAGCCCCAGCATTTT,CSARDRPGVSNQPQHF
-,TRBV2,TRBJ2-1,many,TGTGCCAGAAAGCCCTCTGGGAATTACAATGAGCAGTTCTTC,CARKPSGNYNEQFF
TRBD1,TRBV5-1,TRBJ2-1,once,TGCGCCAGCAGCCGGGGACAGAAACCCTACAATGAGCAGTTCTTC,CASSRGQKPYNEQFF
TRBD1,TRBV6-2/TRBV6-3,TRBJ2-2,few,TGTGCCAGCACCCGCAGGGGGCCGAACACCGGGGAGCTGTTTTTT,CASTRRGPNTGELFF
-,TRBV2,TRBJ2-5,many,TGTGCCAGCAGCCCCGGGACATACCAAGAGACCCAGTACTTC,CASSPGTYQETQYF
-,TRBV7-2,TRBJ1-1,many,TGTGCCAGCAGCCCAGAGGCCACTAGGAGGGAGGCTGAAGCTTTCTTT,CASSPEATRREAEAFF
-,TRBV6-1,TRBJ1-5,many,TGTGCCAGCAGTAAAGGGGAGGGAGGACTGGAGCCCCAGCATTTT,CASSKGEGGLEPQHF
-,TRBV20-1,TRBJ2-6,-,TGCAGTGCTAGAGGGAGCCAATTAAACTCTGGGGCCAACGTCCTGACTTTC,CSARGSQLNSGANVLTF
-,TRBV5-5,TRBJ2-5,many,TGTGCCAGCAGCGAGGACCTAGAGACCCAGTACTTC,CASSEDLETQYF
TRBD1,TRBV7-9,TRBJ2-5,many,TGTGCCAGCAGCCCACCGGGACAGGGGGACGAGACCCAGTACTTC,CASSPPGQGDETQYF
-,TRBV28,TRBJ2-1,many,TGTGCCAGCAGCATACGGAAGGGAAATGAGCAGTTCTTC,CASSIRKGNEQFF
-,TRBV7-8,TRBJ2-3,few,TGTGCCAGCAGCTCACCGGGTAGGGGGGCGTACACAGATACGCAGTATTTT,CASSSPGRGAYTDTQYF
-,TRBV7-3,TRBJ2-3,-,TGTGCCAGCAGCCCTTTTGGGGGGCGAAACACAGATACGCAGTATTTT,CASSPFGGRNTDTQYF
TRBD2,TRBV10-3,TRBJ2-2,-,TGTGCCATCAGTGAAATAGCGGGAAACACCGGGGAGCTGTTTTTT,CAISEIAGNTGELFF
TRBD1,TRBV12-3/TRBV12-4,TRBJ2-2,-,TGTGCCAGCAGTTCCGGGACAGGGGCGAACACCGGGGAGCTGTTTTTT,CASSSGTGANTGELFF
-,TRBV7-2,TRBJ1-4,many,TGTGCCAGCAGCTCCTCTGGGGGGGTAAATGAAAAACTGTTTTTT,CASSSSGGVNEKLFF
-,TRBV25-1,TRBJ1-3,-,TGTGCCAGCAGTGAACGATTCATGGGGGGGTCTGGAAACACCATATATTTT,CASSERFMGGSGNTIYF
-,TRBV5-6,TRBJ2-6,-,TGTGCCAGCAGCTTGGAGGGGTGGAACTCTGGGGCCAACGTCCTGACTTTC,CASSLEGWNSGANVLTF
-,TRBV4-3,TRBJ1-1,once,TGCGCCAGCAGCCAAGATGGGGCAACAATGAACACTGAAGCTTTCTTT,CASSQDGATMNTEAFF
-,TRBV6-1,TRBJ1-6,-,TGTGCCAGCAGACGAGAAAATTCACCCCTCCACTTT,CASRRENSPLHF
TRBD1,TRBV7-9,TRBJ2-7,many,TGTGCCAGCAGCACGACAGGGGGAGGGGTCTACGAGCAGTACTTC,CASSTTGGGVYEQYF
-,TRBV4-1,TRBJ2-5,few,TGCGCCAGCAGCCAAGATCGCCACTCCGGGACTGAAAGAGAGACCCAGTACTTC,CASSQDRHSGTERETQYF
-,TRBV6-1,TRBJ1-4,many,TGTGCCAGCACCAGGCGGGGGAGTGGTGAAAAACTGTTTTTT,CASTRRGSGEKLFF
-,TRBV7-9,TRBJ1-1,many,TGTGCCAGCAGCTTAGACTTCACAGCGAACACTGAAGCTTTCTTT,CASSLDFTANTEAFF
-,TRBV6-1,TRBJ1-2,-,TGTGCCACCACAAGAACAGGGACCAACTATGGCTACACCTTC,CATTRTGTNYGYTF
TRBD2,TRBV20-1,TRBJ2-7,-,TGCAGTGCTAGAGATCGGACTAGCGGGAGACCAACCTACGAGCAGTACTTC,CSARDRTSGRPTYEQYF
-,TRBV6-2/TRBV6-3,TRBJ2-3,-,TGTGCCAGCAGTAGTGGACTATACACAGATACGCAGTATTTT,CASSSGLYTDTQYF
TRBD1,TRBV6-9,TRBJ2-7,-,TGTGCCAGCAGTTTTATGGACAGGGACGAGCAGTACTTC,CASSFMDRDEQYF
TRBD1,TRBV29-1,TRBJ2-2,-,TGCAGCGTTGAAGCGGACAGGGGCCCGGCTGCGAACACCGGGGAGCTGTTTTTT,CSVEADRGPAANTGELFF